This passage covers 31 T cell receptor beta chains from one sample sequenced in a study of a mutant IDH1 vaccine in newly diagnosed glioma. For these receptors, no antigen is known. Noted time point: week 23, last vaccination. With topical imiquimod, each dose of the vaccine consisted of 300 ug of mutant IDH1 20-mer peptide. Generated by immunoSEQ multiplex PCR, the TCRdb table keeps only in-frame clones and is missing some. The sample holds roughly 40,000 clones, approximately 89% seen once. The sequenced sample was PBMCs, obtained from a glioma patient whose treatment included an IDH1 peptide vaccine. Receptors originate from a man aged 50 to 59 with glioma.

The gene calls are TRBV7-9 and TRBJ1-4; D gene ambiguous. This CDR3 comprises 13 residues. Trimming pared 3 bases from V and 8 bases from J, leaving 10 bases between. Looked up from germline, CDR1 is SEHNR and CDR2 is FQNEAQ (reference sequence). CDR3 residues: CASSFDGTEKLFF. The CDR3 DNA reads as TGTGCCAGCAGCTTTGATGGTACGGAAAAACTGTTTTTT.

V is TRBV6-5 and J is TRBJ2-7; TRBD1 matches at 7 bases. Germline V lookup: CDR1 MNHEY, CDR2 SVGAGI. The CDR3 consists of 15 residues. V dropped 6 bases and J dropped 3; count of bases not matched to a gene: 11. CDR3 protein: CASSVTRQGFYEQYF. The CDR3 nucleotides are TGTGCCAGCAGCGTTACCCGACAGGGCTTCTACGAGCAGTACTTC.

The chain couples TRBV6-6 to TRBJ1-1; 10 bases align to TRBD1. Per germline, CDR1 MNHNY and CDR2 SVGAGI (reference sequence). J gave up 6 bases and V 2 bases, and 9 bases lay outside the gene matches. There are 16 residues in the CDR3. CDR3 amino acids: CASSYAGGTGEPEAFF. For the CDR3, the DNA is TGTGCCAGCAGTTACGCTGGGGGGACAGGGGAGCCTGAAGCTTTCTTT.

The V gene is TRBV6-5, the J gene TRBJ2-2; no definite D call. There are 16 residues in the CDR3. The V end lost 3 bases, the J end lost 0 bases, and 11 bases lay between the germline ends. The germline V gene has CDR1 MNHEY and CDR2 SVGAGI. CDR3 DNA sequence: TGTGCCAGCAGTTATCTTGGCGAACCGAACACCGGGGAGCTGTTTTTT. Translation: CASSYLGEPNTGELFF.

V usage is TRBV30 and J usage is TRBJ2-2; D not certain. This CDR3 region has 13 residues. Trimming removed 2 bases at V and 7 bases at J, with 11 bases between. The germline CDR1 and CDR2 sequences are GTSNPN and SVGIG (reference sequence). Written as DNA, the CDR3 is TGTGCCTGGAGTCCGTTCCTAAACGGGGAGCTGTTTTTT. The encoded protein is CAWSPFLNGELFF.

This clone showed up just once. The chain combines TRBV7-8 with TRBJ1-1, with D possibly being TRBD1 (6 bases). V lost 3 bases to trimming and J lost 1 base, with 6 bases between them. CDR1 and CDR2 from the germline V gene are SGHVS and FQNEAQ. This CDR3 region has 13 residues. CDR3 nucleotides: TGTGCCAGCAGCTTGGACAGGAACACTGAAGCTTTCTTT. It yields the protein CASSLDRNTEAFF.

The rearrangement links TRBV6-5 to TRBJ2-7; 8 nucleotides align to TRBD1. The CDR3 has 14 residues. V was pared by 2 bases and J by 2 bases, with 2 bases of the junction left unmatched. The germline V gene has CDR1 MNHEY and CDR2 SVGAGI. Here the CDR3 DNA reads TGTGCCAGCAGTTACGGACAGGGAGCCTACGAGCAGTACTTC. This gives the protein CASSYGQGAYEQYF.

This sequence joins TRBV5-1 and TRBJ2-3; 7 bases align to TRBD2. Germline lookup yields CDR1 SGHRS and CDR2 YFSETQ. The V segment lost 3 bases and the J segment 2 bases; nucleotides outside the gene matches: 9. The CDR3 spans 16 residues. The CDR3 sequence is CASSSLGGDFTDTQYF. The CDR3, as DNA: TGCGCCAGCAGCTCCCTGGGAGGGGATTTCACAGATACGCAGTATTTT.

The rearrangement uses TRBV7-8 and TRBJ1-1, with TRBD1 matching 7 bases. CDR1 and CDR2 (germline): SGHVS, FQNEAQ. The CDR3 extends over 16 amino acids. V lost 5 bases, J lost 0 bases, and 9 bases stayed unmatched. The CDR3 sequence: CASSRGQAFMNTEAFF. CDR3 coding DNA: TGTGCCAGCAGCCGAGGACAGGCCTTCATGAACACTGAAGCTTTCTTT.

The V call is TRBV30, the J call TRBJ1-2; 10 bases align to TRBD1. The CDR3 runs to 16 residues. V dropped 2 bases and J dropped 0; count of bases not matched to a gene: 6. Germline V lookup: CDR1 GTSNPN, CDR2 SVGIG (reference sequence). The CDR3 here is CAWSLGTGASNYGYTF. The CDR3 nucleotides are TGTGCCTGGAGTCTCGGGACAGGGGCCTCTAACTATGGCTACACCTTC. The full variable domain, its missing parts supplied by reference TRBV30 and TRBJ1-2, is SQTIHQWPATLVQPVGSPLSLECTVEGTSNPNLYWYRQAAGRGLQLLFYSVGIGQISSEVPQNLSASRPQDRQFILSSKKLLLSDSGFYLCAWSLGTGASNYGYTFGSGTRLTVV.

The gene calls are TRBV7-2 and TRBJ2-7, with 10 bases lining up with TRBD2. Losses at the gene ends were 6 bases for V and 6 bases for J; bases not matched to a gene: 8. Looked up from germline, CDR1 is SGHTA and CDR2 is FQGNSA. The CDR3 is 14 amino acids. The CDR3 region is CASSSGLASSEQYF. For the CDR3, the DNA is TGTGCCAGCAGTTCGGGACTAGCGTCTTCCGAGCAGTACTTC. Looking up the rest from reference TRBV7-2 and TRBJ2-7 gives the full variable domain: GAGVSQSPSNKVTEKGKDVELRCDPISGHTALYWYRQSLGQGLEFLIYFQGNSAPDKSGLPSDRFSAERTGGSVSTLTIQRTQQEDSAVYLCASSSGLASSEQYFGPGTRLTVT.

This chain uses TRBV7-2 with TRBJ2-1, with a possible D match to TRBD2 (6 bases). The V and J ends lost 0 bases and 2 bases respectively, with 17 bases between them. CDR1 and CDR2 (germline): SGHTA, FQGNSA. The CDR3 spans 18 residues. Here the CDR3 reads CASSLAFGGRGPYNEQFF. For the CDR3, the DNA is TGTGCCAGCAGCTTAGCTTTTGGCGGGCGGGGTCCCTACAATGAGCAGTTCTTC.

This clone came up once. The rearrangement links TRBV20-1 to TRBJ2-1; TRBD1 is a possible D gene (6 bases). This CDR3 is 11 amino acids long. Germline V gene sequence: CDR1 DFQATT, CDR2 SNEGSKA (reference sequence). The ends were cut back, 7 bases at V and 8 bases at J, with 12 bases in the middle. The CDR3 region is CSDEQGDEQFF. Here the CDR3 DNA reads TGCAGTGATGAACAGGGCGATGAGCAGTTCTTC.

CDR3 sequence (DNA): TGCAGCGTTGAGGGGACAGGAAACTACGAGCAGTACTTC. Its translation: CSVEGTGNYEQYF. The chain is built from TRBV29-1 and TRBJ2-7; 8 bases align to TRBD1. CDR3 length equals 13 residues. The V and J ends lost 3 bases and 3 bases, in that order; junction bases with no gene match: 4. The germline V gene encodes CDR1 SQVTM and CDR2 ANQGSEA.

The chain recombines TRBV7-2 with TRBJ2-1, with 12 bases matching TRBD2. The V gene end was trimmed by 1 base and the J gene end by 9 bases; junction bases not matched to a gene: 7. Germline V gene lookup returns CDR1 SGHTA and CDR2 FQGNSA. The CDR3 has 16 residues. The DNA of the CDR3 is TGTGCCAGCAGCTTAGGGGTCGCTAGCGGGAGGGGTGAGCAGTTCTTC. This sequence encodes CASSLGVASGRGEQFF.

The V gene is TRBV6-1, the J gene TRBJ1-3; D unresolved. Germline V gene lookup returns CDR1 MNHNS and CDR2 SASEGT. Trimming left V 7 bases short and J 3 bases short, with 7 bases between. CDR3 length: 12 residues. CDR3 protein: CASTGDGNTIYF. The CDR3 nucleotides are TGTGCCAGCACCGGGGATGGAAACACCATATATTTT.

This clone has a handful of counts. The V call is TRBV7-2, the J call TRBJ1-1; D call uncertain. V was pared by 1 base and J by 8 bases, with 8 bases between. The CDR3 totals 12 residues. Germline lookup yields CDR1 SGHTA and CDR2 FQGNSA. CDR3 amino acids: CASSLGRIEAFF. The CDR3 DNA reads TGTGCCAGCAGCTTAGGGCGGATCGAAGCTTTCTTT.

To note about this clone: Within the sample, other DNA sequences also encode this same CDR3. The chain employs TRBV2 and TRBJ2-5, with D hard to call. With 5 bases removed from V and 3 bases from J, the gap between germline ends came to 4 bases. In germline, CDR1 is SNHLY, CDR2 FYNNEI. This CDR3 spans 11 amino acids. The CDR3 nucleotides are TGTGCCAGCAGTCCCAAAGAGACCCAGTACTTC. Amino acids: CASSPKETQYF.

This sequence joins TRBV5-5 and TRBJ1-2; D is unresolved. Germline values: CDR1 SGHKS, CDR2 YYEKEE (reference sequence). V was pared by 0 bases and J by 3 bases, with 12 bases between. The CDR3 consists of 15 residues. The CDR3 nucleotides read TGTGCCAGCAGCTTGGGGACCCTCCCCTACTATGGCTACACCTTC. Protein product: CASSLGTLPYYGYTF.

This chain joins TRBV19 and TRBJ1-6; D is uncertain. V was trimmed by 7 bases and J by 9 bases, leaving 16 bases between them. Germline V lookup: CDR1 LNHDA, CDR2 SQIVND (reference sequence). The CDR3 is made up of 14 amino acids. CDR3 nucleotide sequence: TGTGCCAGTACTCAGCAACCACATATTTCACCCCTCCACTTT. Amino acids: CASTQQPHISPLHF.

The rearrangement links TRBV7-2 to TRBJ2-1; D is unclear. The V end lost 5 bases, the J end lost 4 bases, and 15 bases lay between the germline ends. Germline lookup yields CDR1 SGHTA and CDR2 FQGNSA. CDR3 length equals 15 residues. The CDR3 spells CASSPPAAAYNEQFF. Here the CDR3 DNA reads TGTGCCAGCAGCCCCCCAGCCGCGGCTTACAATGAGCAGTTCTTC.

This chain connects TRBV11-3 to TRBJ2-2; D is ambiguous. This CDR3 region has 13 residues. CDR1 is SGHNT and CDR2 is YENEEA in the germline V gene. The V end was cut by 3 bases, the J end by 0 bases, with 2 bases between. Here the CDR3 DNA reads TGTGCCAGCAGCTTTACGAACACCGGGGAGCTGTTTTTT. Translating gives CASSFTNTGELFF.

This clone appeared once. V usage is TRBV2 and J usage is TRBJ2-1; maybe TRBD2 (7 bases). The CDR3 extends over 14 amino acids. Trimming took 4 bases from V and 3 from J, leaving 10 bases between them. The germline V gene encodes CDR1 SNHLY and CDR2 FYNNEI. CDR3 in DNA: TGTGCCAGCAGTGGGGGGGGCAGCTACAATGAGCAGTTCTTC. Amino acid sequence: CASSGGGSYNEQFF.

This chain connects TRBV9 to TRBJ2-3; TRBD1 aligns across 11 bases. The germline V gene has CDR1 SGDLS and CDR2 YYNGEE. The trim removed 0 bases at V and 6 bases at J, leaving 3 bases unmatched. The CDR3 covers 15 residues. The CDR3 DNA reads TGTGCCAGCAGCGTAGTGGGACAGGGGGGGGATACGCAGTATTTT. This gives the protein CASSVVGQGGDTQYF.

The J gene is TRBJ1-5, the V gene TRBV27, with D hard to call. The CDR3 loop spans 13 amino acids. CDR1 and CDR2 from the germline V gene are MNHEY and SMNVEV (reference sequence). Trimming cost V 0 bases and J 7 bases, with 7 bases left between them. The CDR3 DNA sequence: TGTGCCAGCAGTTTATCTGGGTTCCAGCCCCAGCATTTT. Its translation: CASSLSGFQPQHF.

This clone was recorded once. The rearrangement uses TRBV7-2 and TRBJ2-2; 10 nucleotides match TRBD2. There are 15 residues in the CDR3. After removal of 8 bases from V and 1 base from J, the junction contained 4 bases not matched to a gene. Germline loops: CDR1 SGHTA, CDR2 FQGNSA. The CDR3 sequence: CASAASGGNTGELFF. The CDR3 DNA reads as TGTGCCAGCGCCGCTAGCGGGGGGAACACCGGGGAGCTGTTTTTT.

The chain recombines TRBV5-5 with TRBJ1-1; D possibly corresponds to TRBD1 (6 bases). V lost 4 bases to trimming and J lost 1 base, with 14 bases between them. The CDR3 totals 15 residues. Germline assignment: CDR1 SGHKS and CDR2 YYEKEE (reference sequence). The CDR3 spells CASSNRRQANTEAFF. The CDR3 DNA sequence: TGTGCCAGCAGCAACCGTCGACAGGCGAACACTGAAGCTTTCTTT.

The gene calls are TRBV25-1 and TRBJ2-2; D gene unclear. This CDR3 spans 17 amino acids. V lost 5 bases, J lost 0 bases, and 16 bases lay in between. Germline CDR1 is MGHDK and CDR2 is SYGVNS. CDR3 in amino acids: CASSSEVVGSNTGELFF. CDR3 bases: TGTGCCAGCAGTTCAGAAGTCGTCGGCTCGAACACCGGGGAGCTGTTTTTT. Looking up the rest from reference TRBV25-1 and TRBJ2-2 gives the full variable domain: EADIYQTPRYLVIGTGKKITLECSQTMGHDKMYWYQQDPGMELHLIHYSYGVNSTEKGDLSSESTVSRIRTEHFPLTLESARPSHTSQYLCASSSEVVGSNTGELFFGEGSRLTVL.

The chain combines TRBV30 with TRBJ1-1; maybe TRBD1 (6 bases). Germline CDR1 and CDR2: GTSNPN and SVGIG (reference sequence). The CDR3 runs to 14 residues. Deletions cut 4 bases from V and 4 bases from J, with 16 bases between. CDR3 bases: TGTGCCTGGATCCGCAGGGGACTCGGCACTGAAGCTTTCTTT. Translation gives CAWIRRGLGTEAFF.

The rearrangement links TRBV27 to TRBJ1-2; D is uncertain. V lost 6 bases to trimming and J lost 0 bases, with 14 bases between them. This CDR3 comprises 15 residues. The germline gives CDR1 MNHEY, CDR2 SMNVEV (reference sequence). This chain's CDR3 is CASRTVGLANYGYTF. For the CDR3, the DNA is TGTGCCAGCAGGACGGTCGGTCTTGCTAACTATGGCTACACCTTC.

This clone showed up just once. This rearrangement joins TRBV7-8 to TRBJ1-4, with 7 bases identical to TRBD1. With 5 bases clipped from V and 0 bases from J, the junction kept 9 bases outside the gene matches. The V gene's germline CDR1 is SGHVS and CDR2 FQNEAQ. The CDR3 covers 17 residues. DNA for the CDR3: TGTGCCAGCAGCCCCAGGGACAGCCTAACAACTAATGAAAAACTGTTTTTT. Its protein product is CASSPRDSLTTNEKLFF.